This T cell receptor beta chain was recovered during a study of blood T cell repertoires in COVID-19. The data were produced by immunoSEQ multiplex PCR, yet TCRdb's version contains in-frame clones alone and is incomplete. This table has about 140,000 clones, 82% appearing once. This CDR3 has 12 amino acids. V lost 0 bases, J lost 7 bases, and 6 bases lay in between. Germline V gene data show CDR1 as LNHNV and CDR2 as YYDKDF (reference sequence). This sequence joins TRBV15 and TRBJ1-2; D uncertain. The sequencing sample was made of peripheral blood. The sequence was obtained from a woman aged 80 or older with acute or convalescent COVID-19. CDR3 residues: CATSRDQVGYTF. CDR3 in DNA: TGTGCCACCAGCAGAGATCAGGTTGGCTACACCTTC.